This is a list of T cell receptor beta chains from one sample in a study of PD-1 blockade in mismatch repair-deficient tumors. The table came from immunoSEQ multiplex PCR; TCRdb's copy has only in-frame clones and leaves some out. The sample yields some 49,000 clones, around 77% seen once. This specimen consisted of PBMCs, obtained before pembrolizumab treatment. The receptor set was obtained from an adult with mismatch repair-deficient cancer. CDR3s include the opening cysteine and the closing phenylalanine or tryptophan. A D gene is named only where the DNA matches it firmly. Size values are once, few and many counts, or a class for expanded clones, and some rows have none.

TGTGCCAGCTCACCTTGGGACCCCGAGGGCAATGAGCAGTTCTTC,CASSPWDPEGNEQFF,few,.,TRBJ2-1,TRBV18
TGTGCCAGCAGTGATGAACAGGCAACTGAAAAACTGTTTTTT,CASSDEQATEKLFF,.,.,TRBJ1-4,TRBV25-1
TGTGCCAGCAGCCAAGCGGACGGAAACACCATATATTTT,CASSQADGNTIYF,.,.,TRBJ1-3,TRBV4-2
TGTGCCAGTAGGGAGGGGGGCTCCTACAATGAGCAGTTCTTC,CASREGGSYNEQFF,.,.,TRBJ2-1,TRBV27
TGTGCCAGCAGGCCAGGGACACCGGGCGTGCACTACGAGCAGTACTTC,CASRPGTPGVHYEQYF,.,.,TRBJ2-7,TRBV27
TGTGCCTGGACGGGACAGGGTGTCACTGAAGCTTTCTTT,CAWTGQGVTEAFF,.,TRBD1,TRBJ1-1,TRBV30
TGTGCCAGCAGCTTTACAGAATACAATGAGCAGTTCTTC,CASSFTEYNEQFF,.,.,TRBJ2-1,TRBV7-3
TGCGCCAGCAGCCTTTTTGACCCCTTGAACACTGAAGCTTTCTTT,CASSLFDPLNTEAFF,.,.,TRBJ1-1,TRBV5-1
TGCAGCGTTCCTAGTGCAGATACGCAGTATTTT,CSVPSADTQYF,.,.,TRBJ2-3,TRBV29-1
TGTGCCAGCAGCCCGCGGGGGGGGACCTACAATGAGCAGTTCTTC,CASSPRGGTYNEQFF,.,TRBD2,TRBJ2-1,TRBV14
TGTGCCAGCAGCCCACGGGACAGGAGGAACACTGAAGCTTTCTTT,CASSPRDRRNTEAFF,.,TRBD1,TRBJ1-1,TRBV11-1
TGTGCCAGCAGCGTCGATGCCGGGAGGTCGGGTACGCAGTATTTT,CASSVDAGRSGTQYF,.,TRBD2,TRBJ2-3,TRBV11-3
TGCGCCAGCAGTGAGGGACAGGTCAATCAGCCCCAGCATTTT,CASSEGQVNQPQHF,once,TRBD1,TRBJ1-5,TRBV10-2
TGTGCCAGCAGCCCCTACGGGAGTTGGGTCGACAATGAGCAGTTCTTC,CASSPYGSWVDNEQFF,.,.,TRBJ2-1,TRBV13
TGTGCCAGCAGCTCCGAAGGCAGGGATTTATGGACAGATACGCAGTATTTT,CASSSEGRDLWTDTQYF,few,.,TRBJ2-3,TRBV5-6
TGTGCCAGCAGCGCATCCCAACTAGCGGGAGTAAGCGAGCAGTTCTTC,CASSASQLAGVSEQFF,.,TRBD2,TRBJ2-1,TRBV2
TGTGCCAGCAGCTCTTTGGGGGGTCTCACAGATACGCAGTATTTT,CASSSLGGLTDTQYF,.,.,TRBJ2-3,TRBV5-4
TGTGCCAGCAGTTACGACAGGAAGAACACTGAAGCTTTCTTT,CASSYDRKNTEAFF,.,.,TRBJ1-1,TRBV6-5
TGTGCCAGTAGTACCAACCAACTAGCCAAAAACATTCAGTACTTC,CASSTNQLAKNIQYF,.,.,TRBJ2-4,TRBV19
TGTGCCAGCAGCCAAGAACTGCCCTACGAGCAGTACTTC,CASSQELPYEQYF,.,.,TRBJ2-7,TRBV14
TGTGCCAGCACCCGGAGGGGGACAGGGCTCTACGAGCAGTACTTC,CASTRRGTGLYEQYF,.,TRBD1,TRBJ2-7,TRBV7-2
TGTGCCAGCAGCTCAGGACTACTAGCGGGAGGGCCCCATACGCAGTATTTT,CASSSGLLAGGPHTQYF,.,TRBD2,TRBJ2-3,TRBV7-2
TGCGCCAGCAGCCAAGATATGGGGACGTTCGGGCTCGAGCAGTACTTC,CASSQDMGTFGLEQYF,once,.,TRBJ2-7,TRBV4-1
TGTGCCAGCAGCTTTCGCCTAGGTGGGGCTGGAAACACCATATATTTT,CASSFRLGGAGNTIYF,.,.,TRBJ1-3,TRBV5-4
TGCAGCGTAAGGGGGGAAGGGCGAGGCACCGGGGAGCTGTTTTTT,CSVRGEGRGTGELFF,.,.,TRBJ2-2,TRBV29-1
TGTGCCAGCAGCCAAGACGTTACATGGCTATCTGGCTACACCTTC,CASSQDVTWLSGYTF,.,.,TRBJ1-2,TRBV14
TGTGCCAGTAGTCAAGGACTAGCGGCCCGCTCCTACGAGCAGTACTTC,CASSQGLAARSYEQYF,.,TRBD2,TRBJ2-7,TRBV19
TGTGCCAGTAGTGTTCTGACAGGGCCGAGCAATCAGCCCCAGCATTTT,CASSVLTGPSNQPQHF,.,TRBD1,TRBJ1-5,TRBV19
TGTGCCAGCAGTGAAGGGGTCATAGGTGCCACCTTC,CASSEGVIGATF,.,.,TRBJ1-2,TRBV6-1
TGTGCCAGCACCAAACAGGGGCCGGGGGCCAACGTCCTGACTTTC,CASTKQGPGANVLTF,once,TRBD1,TRBJ2-6,TRBV27
TGTGCCAGCAGACCGTCTAGCGGGAACACCGGGGAGCTGTTTTTT,CASRPSSGNTGELFF,.,TRBD2,TRBJ2-2,TRBV11-2
TGTGCCAGCAGCGCCGACGTACAATATGGCTACACCTTC,CASSADVQYGYTF,.,.,TRBJ1-2,TRBV7-8
TGTGCCAGCAGCTCGGACAGGATAAACAATGAGCAGTTCTTC,CASSSDRINNEQFF,.,TRBD1,TRBJ2-1,TRBV11-1
TGTGCCAGCAGCCGCTTGGGACAGGGGCCCGGGGAGCTGTTTTTT,CASSRLGQGPGELFF,.,TRBD1,TRBJ2-2,TRBV5-6
TGTGCCAGTAGGACCAGCGGGAGGGCCGGGGCCACAGATACGCAGTATTTT,CASRTSGRAGATDTQYF,.,TRBD2,TRBJ2-3,TRBV19
TGTGCCAGCAGCACACCAATGGGGGGACAGGGAGGCGATGAGCAGTTCTTC,CASSTPMGGQGGDEQFF,few,TRBD1,TRBJ2-1,TRBV9
TGTGCCAGCAGTGCTAGTGGGGCGATGGCAATCTATGGCTACACCTTC,CASSASGAMAIYGYTF,.,.,TRBJ1-2,TRBV28
TGTGCCTGTGAGAGGAACACTGAAGCTTTCTTT,CACERNTEAFF,few,.,TRBJ1-1,TRBV30
TGTGCCAGCAGCGTCACAGGGAATGTCAATGAGCAGTTCTTC,CASSVTGNVNEQFF,.,.,TRBJ2-1,TRBV7-3
TGTGCCAGCAGGGATCAGCGGACGCTCTACGAGCAGTACTTC,CASRDQRTLYEQYF,.,.,TRBJ2-7,TRBV6-6
TGTGCCAGCTCACCACAAGCGGGGCGAACCTACGAGCAGTACTTC,CASSPQAGRTYEQYF,.,TRBD2,TRBJ2-7,TRBV18
TGTGCCAGTAGTAACGGACAGGGGGCGCTCGGGGCCAACGTCCTGACTTTC,CASSNGQGALGANVLTF,.,TRBD1,TRBJ2-6,TRBV19